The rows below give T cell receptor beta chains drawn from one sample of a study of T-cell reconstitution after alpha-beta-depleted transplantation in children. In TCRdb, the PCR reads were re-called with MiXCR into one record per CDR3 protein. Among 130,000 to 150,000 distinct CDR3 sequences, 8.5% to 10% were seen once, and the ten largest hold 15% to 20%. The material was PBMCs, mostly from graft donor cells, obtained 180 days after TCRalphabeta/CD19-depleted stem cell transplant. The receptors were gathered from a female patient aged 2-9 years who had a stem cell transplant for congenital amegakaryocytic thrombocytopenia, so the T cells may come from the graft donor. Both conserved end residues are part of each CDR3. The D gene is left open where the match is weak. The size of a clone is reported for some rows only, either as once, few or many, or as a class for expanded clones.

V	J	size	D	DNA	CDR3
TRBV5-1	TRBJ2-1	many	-	TGCGCCAGCAGCACCCTAGCAGGGAGCTCCTACAATGAGCAGTTCTTC	CASSTLAGSSYNEQFF
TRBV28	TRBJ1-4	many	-	TGTGCCAGCAGCCAGGGAACTAATGAAAAACTGTTTTTT	CASSQGTNEKLFF
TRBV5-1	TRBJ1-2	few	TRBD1	TGCGCCAGCAGCCCGACAGGGAGAGGGGCCGGGCGCTACACCTTC	CASSPTGRGAGRYTF
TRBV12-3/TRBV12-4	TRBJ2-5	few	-	TGTGCCAGCAGTCCCCCCCCTCCGGACCCCCAGTACTTC	CASSPPPPDPQYF
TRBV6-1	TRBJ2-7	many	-	TGTGCCAGCAGGAGCCTGACAGGAAGCCCCTACGAGCAGTACTTC	CASRSLTGSPYEQYF
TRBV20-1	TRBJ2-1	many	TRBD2	TGCAGTGCAACGACTAGCGGGGGGGCTATGAATGAGCAGTTCTTC	CSATTSGGAMNEQFF
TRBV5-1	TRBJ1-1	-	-	TGCGCCAGCAGATTAATCGGGGCGCCCGACACTGAAGCTTTCTTT	CASRLIGAPDTEAFF
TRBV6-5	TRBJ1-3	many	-	TGTGCCAGCAGTTATTCAGGGTCGACTGGAAACACCATATATTTT	CASSYSGSTGNTIYF
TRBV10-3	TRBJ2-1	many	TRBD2	TGTGCCATCAGTGAGGATCCGGGACTAGGAAACAATGAGCAGTTCTTC	CAISEDPGLGNNEQFF
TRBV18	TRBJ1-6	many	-	TGTGCCAGCTCACCAGGGGCAGGGGACTCACCCCTCCACTTT	CASSPGAGDSPLHF
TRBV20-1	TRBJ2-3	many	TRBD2	TGCAGTGGTCATTTGGCTAGCGGGTCAGATACGCAGTATTTT	CSGHLASGSDTQYF
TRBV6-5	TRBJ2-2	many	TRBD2	TGTGCCAGCAGACCAACTAGCGGGAGCGGCACCGGGGAGCTGTTTTTT	CASRPTSGSGTGELFF
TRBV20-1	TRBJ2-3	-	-	TGCAGTGCTAGAGATTTCCTAAACTCTCGAGATACGCAGTATTTT	CSARDFLNSRDTQYF
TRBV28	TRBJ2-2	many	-	TGTGCCAGCAGGGGCTTTGAGGGGCCCAACACCGGGGAGCTGTTTTTT	CASRGFEGPNTGELFF
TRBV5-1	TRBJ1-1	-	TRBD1	TGCGCCAGCAGCCTCCGCTTAGACCGGGACAGTATGAGGAACACTGAAGCTTTCTTT	CASSLRLDRDSMRNTEAFF
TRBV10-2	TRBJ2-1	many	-	TGCGCCAGCAGTGAGTCCTGGGGGAGCAATGAGCAGTTCTTC	CASSESWGSNEQFF
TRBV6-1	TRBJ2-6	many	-	TGTGCCAGCAGCGCCGGTGGGGCTGGGGCCAACGTCCTGACTTTC	CASSAGGAGANVLTF
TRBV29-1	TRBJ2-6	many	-	TGCAGCGCCGGCTCTGGGGCCAACGTCCTGACTTTC	CSAGSGANVLTF
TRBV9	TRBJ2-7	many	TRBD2	TGTGCCAGCAATAGAGAGGCGGGAGGCTCCTACGAGCAGTACTTC	CASNREAGGSYEQYF
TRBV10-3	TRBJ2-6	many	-	TGTGCCACTTTGGGAGGCGGATTATCTTCTGGGGCCAACGTCCTGACTTTC	CATLGGGLSSGANVLTF
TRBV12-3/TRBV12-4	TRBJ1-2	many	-	TGTGCCAGCAGTTTAGGAGAGAAGTATGGCTACACCTTC	CASSLGEKYGYTF
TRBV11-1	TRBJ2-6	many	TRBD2	TGTGCCAGCAGCTTGCGTCTAGCGGGAGTATGGGATGTAAAATCTGGGGCCAACGTCCTGACTTTC	CASSLRLAGVWDVKSGANVLTF
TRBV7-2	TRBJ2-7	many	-	TGTGCCAGCAGCCTCCGGATATCCTACGAGCAGTACTTC	CASSLRISYEQYF
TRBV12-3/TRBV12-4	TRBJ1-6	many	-	TGTGCCAGTTGGGGTCGGTTCGTTTATAATTCACCCCTCCACTTT	CASWGRFVYNSPLHF
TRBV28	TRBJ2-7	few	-	TGTGCCAGCAGTGTGCCCCTAGGCAGCTACGAGCAGTACTTC	CASSVPLGSYEQYF
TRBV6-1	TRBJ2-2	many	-	TGTGCCAGTGGCCTTCACTTGAACACCGGGGAGCTGTTTTTT	CASGLHLNTGELFF
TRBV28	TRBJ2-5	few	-	TGTGCCAGCAGTCCCCATCAGAGCGAGACCCAGTACTTC	CASSPHQSETQYF
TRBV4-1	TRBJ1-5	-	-	TGCGCCAGCAGCCGTCTCGCGGGATTCGGGAATCAGCCCCAGCATTTT	CASSRLAGFGNQPQHF
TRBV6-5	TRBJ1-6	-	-	TGTGCCAGCAGTTACTCGAGTCCGATAAATTCACCCCTCCACTTT	CASSYSSPINSPLHF
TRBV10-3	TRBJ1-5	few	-	TGTGCCGGAAGACAGGACGTCGGGTTGCCCCAGCATTTT	CAGRQDVGLPQHF